A single sample is the source of the 15 T cell receptor beta chains below, sequenced in a study of OX40 agonist ivuxolimab in advanced cancers. Data came from immunoSEQ multiplex PCR; TCRdb stores just in-frame clones and leaves some out. This repertoire shows roughly 48,000 clones, roughly 82% found once; its top ten account for approximately 2.3%. The specimen comprised CD4+ or CD8+ T cells sorted from blood, sampled in a trial of the OX40 agonist ivuxolimab. These receptors were taken from an adult with an advanced solid tumor such as melanoma, head and neck, liver or kidney cancer.

The chain couples TRBV2 to TRBJ1-1; 7 bases fit TRBD1. Looked up from germline, CDR1 is SNHLY and CDR2 is FYNNEI. With 4 bases clipped from V and 5 bases from J, the junction kept 7 bases outside the gene matches. The CDR3 runs to 14 residues. This chain's CDR3 is CASSGTGQFTEAFF. In nucleotides, the CDR3 is TGTGCCAGCAGTGGGACAGGCCAGTTTACTGAAGCTTTCTTT.

The chain employs TRBV9 and TRBJ1-2; no firm D call. V dropped 0 bases and J dropped 4 bases, with 10 bases sitting between them. This CDR3 contains 14 residues. From germline, CDR1 is SGDLS and CDR2 YYNGEE. The CDR3 DNA reads as TGTGCCAGCAGCGTAGCCGTGGAACCCTATGGCTACACCTTC. The encoded protein is CASSVAVEPYGYTF. Together with reference TRBV9 and TRBJ1-2, the CDR3 gives the full variable domain: DSGVTQTPKHLITATGQRVTLRCSPRSGDLSVYWYQQSLDQGLQFLIQYYNGEERAKGNILERFSAQQFPDLHSELNLSSLELGDSALYFCASSVAVEPYGYTFGSGTRLTVV.

J is TRBJ1-4 and V is TRBV18; 7 nucleotides line up with TRBD1. V lost 3 bases, J lost 4 bases, and 8 bases stayed unmatched. The length of the CDR3 is 16 residues. Per germline, CDR1 KGHSH and CDR2 LQKENI. This CDR3 is CASSPASTGSNEKLFF. In DNA form, the CDR3 reads TGTGCCAGCTCACCCGCCTCGACAGGGAGTAATGAAAAACTGTTTTTT.

V is TRBV11-2 and J is TRBJ2-1, with TRBD2 identical over 15 bases. With 5 bases clipped from V and 0 bases from J, the junction kept 5 bases outside the gene matches. From germline, CDR1 is SGHAT and CDR2 FQNNGV. The CDR3 has 18 residues. The chain's CDR3 is CASSPGLAGGPSYNEQFF. DNA for the CDR3: TGTGCCAGCAGCCCAGGACTAGCGGGAGGGCCCTCCTACAATGAGCAGTTCTTC.

The V gene is TRBV6-1, the J gene TRBJ1-2; TRBD1 might be the D (5 bases). The CDR3 has 14 amino acids. Between the trimmed V and J ends, which lost 5 bases and 0 bases, there was a span of 10 bases. The germline gives CDR1 MNHNS, CDR2 SASEGT. CDR3 DNA: TGTGCCAGCAGTCTGCGGGGGGCTAACTATGGCTACACCTTC. It is translated as CASSLRGANYGYTF.

Turning to this clone: The germline gene is not matched at one end of the junction; a read error may be the cause. The rearrangement joins TRBV5-1 to TRBJ2-1; D not certain. The CDR3 runs 12 residues. The V gene's germline CDR1 is SGHRS and CDR2 YFSETQ. CDR3: CASGLDNGEQFF. The DNA of the CDR3 is TGCGCCAGCGGCTTGGATAATGGGGAGCAGTTCTTC.

This clone was found a few times. The rearrangement joins TRBV27 to TRBJ2-1; no clear D. Germline CDR1 MNHEY, CDR2 SMNVEV (reference sequence). Trimming stripped 0 bases from V and 10 bases from J, with 16 bases between. The CDR3 loop spans 15 amino acids. In DNA form, the CDR3 reads TGTGCCAGCAGTTTATCGATTGGGTGGGCGGTCGAGCAGTTCTTC. It yields the protein CASSLSIGWAVEQFF.

V and J are TRBV9 and TRBJ2-7; D gene ambiguous. Germline V gene lookup returns CDR1 SGDLS and CDR2 YYNGEE. The germline V and J ends were trimmed by 0 bases and 0 bases, with 7 bases remaining between them. This CDR3 is built from 14 residues. CDR3 DNA sequence: TGTGCCAGCAGCGTAGGTCCACTCTCCTACGAGCAGTACTTC. Translated: CASSVGPLSYEQYF.

The chain combines TRBV30 with TRBJ2-1; 10 nucleotides match TRBD2. Unmatched junction bases numbered 0, after V lost 2 bases and J lost 2 bases. This CDR3 is 14 amino acids long. Germline V lookup: CDR1 GTSNPN, CDR2 SVGIG (reference sequence). The CDR3 is CAWSSGGAYNEQFF. CDR3 coding DNA: TGTGCCTGGAGTAGCGGGGGGGCCTACAATGAGCAGTTCTTC. Full variable domain (missing parts from reference TRBV30 and TRBJ2-1): SQTIHQWPATLVQPVGSPLSLECTVEGTSNPNLYWYRQAAGRGLQLLFYSVGIGQISSEVPQNLSASRPQDRQFILSSKKLLLSDSGFYLCAWSSGGAYNEQFFGPGTRLTVL.

V gene TRBV27 combines with J gene TRBJ1-1, with D possibly matching TRBD1 (5 bases). V shed 3 bases and J shed 4 bases, with 15 bases lying between them. The CDR3 totals 15 residues. Germline values: CDR1 MNHEY, CDR2 SMNVEV (reference sequence). The CDR3 region is CASSFTGVLGTEAFF. Written as DNA, the CDR3 is TGTGCCAGCAGTTTTACGGGGGTTTTGGGCACTGAAGCTTTCTTT.

The gene calls are TRBV5-4 and TRBJ2-3; TRBD2 agrees at 7 bases. Unmatched junction bases numbered 4, after V lost 4 bases and J lost 2 bases. Germline V CDR1 and CDR2: SGHNT, YYREEE (reference sequence). The CDR3 sequence is 14 residues long. The CDR3 nucleotides read TGTGCCAGCAGCACGGGACTACACACAGATACGCAGTATTTT. Protein product: CASSTGLHTDTQYF.

CDR3 sequence reads: CASVARTPGSNTEAFF. The CDR3 DNA reads as TGCGCCAGCGTAGCAAGAACCCCCGGGTCGAACACTGAAGCTTTCTTT. The rearrangement joins TRBV5-1 to TRBJ1-1; D remains ambiguous. Per germline, CDR1 SGHRS and CDR2 YFSETQ. This CDR3 spans 16 amino acids. V lost 7 bases and J lost 1, with 20 bases in between.

The J gene is TRBJ2-5, the V gene TRBV5-4; 8 bases match TRBD1. The J call may be mistaken, given a closer DNA end match to TRBJ2-7. The CDR3 is 16 residues long. Per the germline V gene, CDR1 is SGHNT and CDR2 is YYREEE (reference sequence). CDR3 DNA: TGTGCCAGCAGCCCGCTCGGAGGGACAGGAGTCAGCGAGCAGTACTTC. Translating gives CASSPLGGTGVSEQYF.

The chain employs TRBV9 and TRBJ1-2; D not certain. The V and J ends lost 2 bases and 4 bases respectively, with 12 bases between them. The V gene's germline CDR1 is SGDLS and CDR2 YYNGEE. This CDR3 spans 14 amino acids. CDR3 coding DNA: TGTGCCAGCAGCGTCAAAAGTGACGGCTATGGCTACACCTTC. Encoded protein: CASSVKSDGYGYTF.

The V and J genes are TRBV5-4 and TRBJ2-7, with D unclear. This CDR3 has 14 amino acids. Trimming pared 5 bases from V and 2 bases from J, leaving 14 bases between. The germline CDR1 and CDR2 sequences are SGHNT and YYREEE (reference sequence). CDR3 protein: CASRPQTVTYEQYF. The CDR3 DNA sequence: TGTGCCAGCAGGCCTCAAACTGTTACCTACGAGCAGTACTTC.